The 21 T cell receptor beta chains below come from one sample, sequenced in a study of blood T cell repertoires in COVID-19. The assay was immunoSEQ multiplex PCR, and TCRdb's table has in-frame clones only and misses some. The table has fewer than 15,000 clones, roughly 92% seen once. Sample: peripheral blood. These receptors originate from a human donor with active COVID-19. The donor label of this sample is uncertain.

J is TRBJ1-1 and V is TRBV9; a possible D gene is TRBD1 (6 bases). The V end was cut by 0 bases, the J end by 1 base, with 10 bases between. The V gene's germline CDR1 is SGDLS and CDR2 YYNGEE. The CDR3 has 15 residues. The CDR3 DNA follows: TGTGCCAGCAGCGTAGGACAGGCGGAGAACACTGAAGCTTTCTTT. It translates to CASSVGQAENTEAFF. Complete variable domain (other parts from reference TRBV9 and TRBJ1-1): DSGVTQTPKHLITATGQRVTLRCSPRSGDLSVYWYQQSLDQGLQFLIQYYNGEERAKGNILERFSAQQFPDLHSELNLSSLELGDSALYFCASSVGQAENTEAFFGQGTRLTVV.

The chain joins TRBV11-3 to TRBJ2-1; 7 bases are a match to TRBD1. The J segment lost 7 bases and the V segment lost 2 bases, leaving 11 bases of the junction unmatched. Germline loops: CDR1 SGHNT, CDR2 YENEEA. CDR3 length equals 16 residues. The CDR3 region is CASSLTTGANRNEQFF. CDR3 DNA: TGTGCCAGCAGCTTAACAACAGGGGCCAACCGGAATGAGCAGTTCTTC.

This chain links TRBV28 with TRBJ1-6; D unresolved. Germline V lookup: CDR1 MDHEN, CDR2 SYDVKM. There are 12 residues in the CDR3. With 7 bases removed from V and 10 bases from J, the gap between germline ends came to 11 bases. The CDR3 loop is CASNKMASPLHF. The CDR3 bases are TGTGCCAGCAATAAGATGGCCTCACCCCTCCACTTT.

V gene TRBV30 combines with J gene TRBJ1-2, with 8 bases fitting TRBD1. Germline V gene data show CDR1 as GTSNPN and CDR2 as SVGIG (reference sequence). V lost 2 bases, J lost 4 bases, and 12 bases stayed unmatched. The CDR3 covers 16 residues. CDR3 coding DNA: TGTGCCTGGAGTATTCGTCCGGGACAGGCCCTCTATGGCTACACCTTC. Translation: CAWSIRPGQALYGYTF.

CDR3 nucleotide sequence: TGTGCCAGCAGGAGAGCGGGGAACACCGGGGAGCTGTTTTTT. Translated, it gives CASRRAGNTGELFF. This chain connects TRBV6-6 to TRBJ2-2; perhaps TRBD2 as D (6 bases). Deletions cut 6 bases from V and 1 base from J, with 9 bases between. The CDR3 has 14 amino acids. CDR1 and CDR2 (germline): MNHNY, SVGAGI (reference sequence).

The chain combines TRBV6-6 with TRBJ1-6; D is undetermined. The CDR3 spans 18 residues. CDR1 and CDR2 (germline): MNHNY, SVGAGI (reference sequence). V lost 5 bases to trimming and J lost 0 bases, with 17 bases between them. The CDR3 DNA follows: TGTGCCAGCAGTCCCGTGGGCGGGAGGAGCTCCTATAATTCACCCCTCCACTTT. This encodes CASSPVGGRSSYNSPLHF.

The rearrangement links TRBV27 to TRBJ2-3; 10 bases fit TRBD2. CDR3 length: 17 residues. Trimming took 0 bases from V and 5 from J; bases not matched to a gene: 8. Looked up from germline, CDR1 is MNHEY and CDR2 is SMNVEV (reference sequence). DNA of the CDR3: TGTGCCAGCAGTTTATCGGCTAGCGGGAGCAAAAGAGATACGCAGTATTTT. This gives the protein CASSLSASGSKRDTQYF.

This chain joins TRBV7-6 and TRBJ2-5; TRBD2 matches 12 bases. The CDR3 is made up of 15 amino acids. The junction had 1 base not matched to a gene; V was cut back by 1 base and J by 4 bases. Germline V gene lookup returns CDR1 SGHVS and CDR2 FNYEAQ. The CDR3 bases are TGTGCCAGCAGCTTAGGACTAGCGGGAGCAGAGACCCAGTACTTC. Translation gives CASSLGLAGAETQYF.

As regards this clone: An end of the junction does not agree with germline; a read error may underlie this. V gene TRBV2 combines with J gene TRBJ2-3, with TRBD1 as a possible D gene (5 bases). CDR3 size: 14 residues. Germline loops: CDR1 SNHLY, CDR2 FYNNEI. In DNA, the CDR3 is TGTGCCAGCAGAGAAGGGGCCAGCACAGATACGCAGTATTTT. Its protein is CASREGASTDTQYF.

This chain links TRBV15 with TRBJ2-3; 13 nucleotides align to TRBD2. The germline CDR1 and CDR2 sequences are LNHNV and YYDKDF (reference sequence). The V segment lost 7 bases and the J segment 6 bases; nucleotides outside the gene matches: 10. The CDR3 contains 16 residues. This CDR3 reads CATNTRTSGRIDTQYF. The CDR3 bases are TGTGCCACCAACACTAGGACTAGCGGGAGAATTGATACGCAGTATTTT.

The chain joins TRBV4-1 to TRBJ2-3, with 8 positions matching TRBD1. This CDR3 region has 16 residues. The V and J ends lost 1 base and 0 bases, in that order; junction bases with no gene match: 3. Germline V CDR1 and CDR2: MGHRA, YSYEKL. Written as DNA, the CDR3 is TGCGCCAGCAGCCAAGGACAGGGGAGAAGCACAGATACGCAGTATTTT. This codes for CASSQGQGRSTDTQYF.

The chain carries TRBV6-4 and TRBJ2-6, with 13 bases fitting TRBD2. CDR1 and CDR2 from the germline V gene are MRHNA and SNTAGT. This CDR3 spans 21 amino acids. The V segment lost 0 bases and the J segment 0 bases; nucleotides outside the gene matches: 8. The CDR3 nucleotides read TGTGCCAGCAGTGACTCGAGGGCGGGACTAGCGGGGAGCTCTGGGGCCAACGTCCTGACTTTC. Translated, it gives CASSDSRAGLAGSSGANVLTF.

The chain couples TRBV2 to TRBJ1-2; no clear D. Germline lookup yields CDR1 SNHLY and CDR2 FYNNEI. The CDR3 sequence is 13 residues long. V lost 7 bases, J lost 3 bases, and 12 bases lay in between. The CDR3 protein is CASTPLQDYGYTF. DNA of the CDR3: TGTGCCAGCACTCCCCTGCAGGACTATGGCTACACCTTC.

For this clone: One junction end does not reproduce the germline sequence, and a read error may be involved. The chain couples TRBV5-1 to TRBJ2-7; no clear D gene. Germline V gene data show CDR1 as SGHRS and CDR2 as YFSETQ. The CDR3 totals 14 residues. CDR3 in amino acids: CAGSLAPNYYEQYF. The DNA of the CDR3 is TGCGCCGGCAGCTTGGCCCCCAACTACTACGAGCAGTACTTC.

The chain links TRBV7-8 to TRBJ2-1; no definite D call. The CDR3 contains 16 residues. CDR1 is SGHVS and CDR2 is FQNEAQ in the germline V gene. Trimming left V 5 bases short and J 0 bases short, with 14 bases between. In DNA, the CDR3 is TGTGCCAGCAGCCCACGTGGGCAGAGCTCCTACAATGAGCAGTTCTTC. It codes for CASSPRGQSSYNEQFF.

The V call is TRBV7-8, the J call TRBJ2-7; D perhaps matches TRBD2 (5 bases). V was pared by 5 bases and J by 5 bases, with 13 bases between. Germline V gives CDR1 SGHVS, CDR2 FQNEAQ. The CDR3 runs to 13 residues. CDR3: CASSLDFSDEQYF. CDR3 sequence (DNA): TGTGCCAGCAGCCTTGACTTTAGCGACGAGCAGTACTTC.

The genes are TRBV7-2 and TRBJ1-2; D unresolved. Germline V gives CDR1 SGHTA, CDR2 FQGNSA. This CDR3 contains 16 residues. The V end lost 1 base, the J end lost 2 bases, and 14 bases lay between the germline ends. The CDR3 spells CASSLERQTLNYGYTF. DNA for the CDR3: TGTGCCAGCAGCTTAGAGCGGCAAACACTAAACTATGGCTACACCTTC.

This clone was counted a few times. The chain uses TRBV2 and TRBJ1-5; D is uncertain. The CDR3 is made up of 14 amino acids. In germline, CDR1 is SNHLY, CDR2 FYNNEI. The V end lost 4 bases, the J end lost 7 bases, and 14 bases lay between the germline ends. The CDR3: CASSVRVGWQPQHF. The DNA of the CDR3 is TGTGCCAGCAGTGTACGGGTCGGGTGGCAGCCCCAGCATTTT.

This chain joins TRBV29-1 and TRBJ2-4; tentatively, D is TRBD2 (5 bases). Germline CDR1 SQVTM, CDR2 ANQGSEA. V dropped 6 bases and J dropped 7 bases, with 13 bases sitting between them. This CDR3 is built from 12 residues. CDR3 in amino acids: CSVREGKNIQYF. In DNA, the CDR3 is TGCAGCGTCCGAGAGGGCAAGAACATTCAGTACTTC. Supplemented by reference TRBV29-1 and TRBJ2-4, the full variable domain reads SAVISQKPSRDICQRGTSLTIQCQVDSQVTMMFWYRQQPGQSLTLIATANQGSEATYESGFVIDKFPISRPNLTFSTLTVSNMSPEDSSIYLCSVREGKNIQYFGAGTRLSVL.

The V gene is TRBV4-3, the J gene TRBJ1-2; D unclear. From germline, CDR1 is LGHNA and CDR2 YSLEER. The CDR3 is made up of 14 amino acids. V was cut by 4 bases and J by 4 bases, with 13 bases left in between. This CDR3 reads CASSPRGGPYGYTF. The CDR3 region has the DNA TGCGCCAGCAGCCCCCGGGGAGGGCCCTATGGCTACACCTTC.

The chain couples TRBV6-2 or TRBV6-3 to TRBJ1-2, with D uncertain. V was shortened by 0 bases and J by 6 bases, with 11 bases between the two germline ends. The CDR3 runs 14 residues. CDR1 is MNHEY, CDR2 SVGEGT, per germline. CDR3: CASSYSGQVDGYTF. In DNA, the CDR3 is TGTGCCAGCAGTTACTCTGGCCAGGTTGATGGCTACACCTTC.